A single sample gave rise to the 26 T cell receptor beta chains below, sequenced in a study of cytomegalovirus exposure and HLA in healthy donors. The PCR was carried out with 60 Vbeta primers and 13 Jbeta primers. Produced via immunoSEQ multiplex PCR; TCRdb's table is partial and in-frame only. The sample comprises about 85,000 clones, 67% of which are singletons, and 2.1% rests with the top ten. The source material was PBMCs. Every receptor here comes from a man between 25 and 39 years old in good health and CMV-seronegative.

This clone was counted once. This chain uses TRBV7-8 with TRBJ2-1; 14 bases line up with TRBD2. The CDR3 loop spans 17 amino acids. The trim removed 4 bases at V and 4 bases at J, leaving 6 bases unmatched. Germline values: CDR1 SGHVS, CDR2 FQNEAQ. The DNA for the CDR3 is TGTGCCAGCAGCTCCCCGGGACTAGCGGGAGCTTACAATGAGCAGTTCTTC. It is translated as CASSSPGLAGAYNEQFF.

The J gene is TRBJ2-1, the V gene TRBV30, with TRBD1 as a possible D gene (5 bases). V dropped 8 bases and J dropped 3 bases, with 14 bases sitting between them. The CDR3 runs 13 residues. Germline CDR1 reads GTSNPN; CDR2 reads SVGIG (reference sequence). CDR3 sequence: CAGSLDNYNEQFF. The CDR3 DNA follows: TGTGCCGGATCCCTGGACAACTACAATGAGCAGTTCTTC.

The table lists this clone with a few counts. The V call is TRBV6-6, the J call TRBJ2-5; D is uncertain. Germline CDR1 and CDR2: MNHNY and SVGAGI (reference sequence). Trimming took 9 bases from V and 1 from J, leaving 12 bases between them. This CDR3 spans 13 amino acids. The CDR3 loop reads CASRGYGQETQYF. DNA for the CDR3: TGTGCCAGTCGCGGTTATGGCCAAGAGACCCAGTACTTC.

The J gene is TRBJ1-2, the V gene TRBV7-2, with no clear D. The CDR3 has 14 amino acids. Germline CDR1 reads SGHTA; CDR2 reads FQGNSA. V was pared by 3 bases and J by 6 bases, with 14 bases between. CDR3 coding DNA: TGTGCCAGCAGCTTCGGTAACTCCCCTAATGGCTACACCTTC. Its translation: CASSFGNSPNGYTF.

The V call is TRBV10-1, the J call TRBJ2-5, with 7 bases matching TRBD2. The assigned J gene may be wrong: the sequence end matches TRBJ2-7 better. The CDR3 consists of 14 residues. Per the germline V gene, CDR1 is WNHNN and CDR2 is SYGVQD (reference sequence). The CDR3 DNA sequence: TGCGCCAGCAGTGCGGGCGGGGGATCCTACGAGCAGTACTTC. Translating gives CASSAGGGSYEQYF.

CDR3 coding DNA: TGCGCCAGCAGCCAAGATCTGTCACAGGCGACCTACAATGAGCAGTTCTTC. Its protein is CASSQDLSQATYNEQFF. The rearrangement uses TRBV4-1 and TRBJ2-1; D perhaps matches TRBD1 (5 bases). The CDR3 sequence is 17 residues long. Trimming removed 0 bases at V and 2 bases at J, with 14 bases between. Germline V gives CDR1 MGHRA, CDR2 YSYEKL.

This chain joins TRBV7-9 and TRBJ1-4, with 10 bases identical to TRBD1. The CDR3 spans 19 residues. The V gene end was trimmed by 5 bases and the J gene end by 10 bases; junction bases not matched to a gene: 22. Germline V lookup: CDR1 SEHNR, CDR2 FQNEAQ (reference sequence). The CDR3 coding sequence is TGTGCCAGCAGCCAGAATCCGGGACAGGGGCCCAAAGGTAAGGGAAAACTGTTTTTT. It is translated as CASSQNPGQGPKGKGKLFF.

The table lists this clone with a count of one. J is TRBJ1-1 and V is TRBV2; 10 bases line up with TRBD1. J was trimmed by 4 bases and V by 11 bases; bases with no gene match: 13. Germline loops: CDR1 SNHLY, CDR2 FYNNEI. The CDR3 runs 15 residues. The CDR3 region is CACTKDRGGGTEAFF. CDR3 coding DNA: TGTGCCTGTACAAAGGACAGGGGGGGTGGCACTGAAGCTTTCTTT.

The V gene is TRBV25-1, the J gene TRBJ1-2, with a possible D match to TRBD1 (5 bases). The CDR3 is made up of 11 amino acids. Trimming left V 8 bases short and J 6 bases short, with 10 bases between. The germline V gene has CDR1 MGHDK and CDR2 SYGVNS. CDR3 DNA: TGTGCCAGCGGACGGGGGAATGGCTACACCTTC. It translates to CASGRGNGYTF.

The J gene is TRBJ2-3, the V gene TRBV6-6; tentatively, D is TRBD1 (5 bases). Trimming took off 10 bases at V and 1 base at J, with 12 bases between the two ends. This CDR3 is 13 amino acids long. Per germline, CDR1 MNHNY and CDR2 SVGAGI (reference sequence). This CDR3 is CATGVGGTDTQYF. The CDR3 DNA reads as TGTGCCACCGGAGTAGGGGGCACAGATACGCAGTATTTT.

This chain joins TRBV5-1 and TRBJ2-3, with 9 bases lining up with TRBD2. The CDR3 is made up of 15 amino acids. Germline V gene lookup returns CDR1 SGHRS and CDR2 YFSETQ. Trimming at V came to 2 bases and at J to 5 bases, leaving 6 bases not matched to a gene. The CDR3 reads CASSFGGGEKDTQYF. As DNA, the CDR3 is TGCGCCAGCAGCTTCGGCGGGGGGGAGAAAGATACGCAGTATTTT. The variable domain in full, with the rest retrieved from reference TRBV5-1 and TRBJ2-3, is KAGVTQTPRYLIKTRGQQVTLSCSPISGHRSVSWYQQTPGQGLQFLFEYFSETQRNKGNFPGRFSGRQFSNSRSEMNVSTLELGDSALYLCASSFGGGEKDTQYFGPGTRLTVL.

The chain couples TRBV4-1 to TRBJ1-2; 7 positions match TRBD1. Per the germline V gene, CDR1 is MGHRA and CDR2 is YSYEKL. With V trimmed by 0 bases and J by 4 bases, 17 bases remained unmatched. CDR3 size: 19 residues. For the CDR3, the DNA is TGCGCCAGCAGCCAAGACGGGGGAAGACAGGGTTGGGCTGTCTATGGCTACACCTTC. As protein: CASSQDGGRQGWAVYGYTF.

CDR3 protein: CASSQLGRGNNEQYF. For the CDR3, the DNA is TGCGCCAGCAGTCAATTGGGCAGGGGAAACAACGAGCAGTACTTC. V usage is TRBV23-1 and J usage is TRBJ2-7; a weak D match, TRBD1 (6 bases). TRBV23-1 is known as an ORF, though its function is uncertain. Trimming removed 1 base at V and 5 bases at J, with 15 bases between. The CDR3 contains 15 residues.

This chain joins TRBV5-1 and TRBJ2-3; 11 bases map to TRBD2. Looked up from germline, CDR1 is SGHRS and CDR2 is YFSETQ. This CDR3 is 15 amino acids long. V was clipped by 3 bases and J by 2 bases; unmatched bases: 2. In DNA form, the CDR3 reads TGCGCCAGCAGCTCACTAGCGGGGGACACAGATACGCAGTATTTT. Protein product: CASSSLAGDTDTQYF.

The rearrangement joins TRBV5-1 to TRBJ1-2; 8 bases agree with TRBD1. Trimming cost V 4 bases and J 13 bases; bases outside gene matches: 12. CDR1 and CDR2 from the germline V gene are SGHRS and YFSETQ. The CDR3 sequence is 13 residues long. CDR3 protein: CASSPDWTGWFTF. Written as DNA, the CDR3 is TGCGCCAGCAGCCCCGATTGGACAGGGTGGTTCACCTTC.

This clone was recorded a few times. J is TRBJ1-2 and V is TRBV9; D unresolved. This CDR3 spans 13 amino acids. CDR1 SGDLS and CDR2 YYNGEE come from the germline V gene. V lost 4 bases, J lost 7 bases, and 14 bases lay in between. The CDR3 nucleotides are TGTGCCAGCAGCCCCGTCGGGTCTAGTGGCTACACCTTC. Protein: CASSPVGSSGYTF.

This chain's CDR3 is CASSLNRGTYNEQFF. The DNA for the CDR3 is TGTGCCAGCAGCTTAAACAGGGGCACCTACAATGAGCAGTTCTTC. The chain is built from TRBV7-3 and TRBJ2-1; 7 bases map to TRBD1. Germline loops: CDR1 SGHTA, CDR2 FQGTGA. CDR3 length: 15 residues. V lost 1 base, J lost 2 bases, and 2 bases stayed unmatched. Full variable domain (rest looked up from reference TRBV7-3 and TRBJ2-1): GAGVSQTPSNKVTEKGKYVELRCDPISGHTALYWYRQSLGQGPEFLIYFQGTGAADDSGLPNDRFFAVRPEGSVSTLKIQRTERGDSAVYLCASSLNRGTYNEQFFGPGTRLTVL.

Remarks on this clone: Additional DNA sequences in this sample encode the identical CDR3. The chain recombines TRBV5-1 with TRBJ2-6; D unclear. V was pared by 1 base and J by 2 bases, with 4 bases between. This CDR3 is 14 amino acids long. CDR1 SGHRS and CDR2 YFSETQ come from the germline V gene. The DNA of the CDR3 is TGCGCCAGCAGCTTGTCAGCTGGGGCCAACGTCCTGACTTTC. Translating it yields CASSLSAGANVLTF.

This clone has just one count. J is TRBJ1-3 and V is TRBV6-5; D not certain. V lost 6 bases and J lost 2, with 5 bases in between. Germline CDR1 reads MNHEY; CDR2 reads SVGAGI. This CDR3 has 12 residues. The CDR3 region has the DNA TGTGCCAGCAGGAGCCCTGGAAACACCATATATTTT. Encoded protein: CASRSPGNTIYF.

This clone was seen a handful of times. The rearrangement links TRBV19 to TRBJ1-5; tentative D call: TRBD1 (5 bases). The length of the CDR3 is 15 residues. Trimming removed 3 bases at V and 3 bases at J, with 12 bases between. CDR1 and CDR2 from the germline V gene are LNHDA and SQIVND (reference sequence). The CDR3 DNA reads TGTGCCAGTAGTATCGGGGCGGACTACAATCAGCCCCAGCATTTT. Protein sequence: CASSIGADYNQPQHF.

The V call is TRBV15, the J call TRBJ1-5; TRBD1 matches 8 bases. The germline CDR1 and CDR2 sequences are LNHNV and YYDKDF (reference sequence). J was trimmed by 3 bases and V by 1 base; bases with no gene match: 5. CDR3 length: 16 amino acids. CDR3 sequence reads: CATSRADRGNNQPQHF. The CDR3 region has the DNA TGTGCCACCAGCAGAGCAGACAGGGGAAACAATCAGCCCCAGCATTTT.

This clone showed up just once. The chain couples TRBV10-3 to TRBJ2-7, with 8 positions matching TRBD1. CDR3 length equals 15 residues. J was trimmed by 7 bases and V by 8 bases; bases with no gene match: 16. Germline V gene lookup returns CDR1 ENHRY and CDR2 SYGVKD. In DNA form, the CDR3 reads TGTGCCATCGGTCAGGCAGGGGGCTTTGTGGAGGAGCAGTACTTC. Protein product: CAIGQAGGFVEEQYF.

The V call is TRBV29-1, the J call TRBJ1-2; no clear D gene. Trimming removed 4 bases from V and 5 bases from J, with 11 bases in between. Germline-derived CDR1 and CDR2 are SQVTM and ANQGSEA. CDR3 size: 12 residues. The CDR3 DNA is TGCAGCGTTGCAAGAGGGCCGTATGGCTACACCTTC. Its translation is CSVARGPYGYTF.

This clone was seen more than once but under ten times. This chain connects TRBV2 to TRBJ1-1; D remains ambiguous. The CDR3 sequence is 11 residues long. The V end was cut by 7 bases, the J end by 5 bases, with 8 bases between. In germline, CDR1 is SNHLY, CDR2 FYNNEI. The CDR3 DNA reads as TGTGCCAGCATCGCAGGTACTGAAGCTTTCTTT. As protein: CASIAGTEAFF. Drawing the rest from reference TRBV2 and TRBJ1-1, the complete variable domain is EPEVTQTPSHQVTQMGQEVILRCVPISNHLYFYWYRQILGQKVEFLVSFYNNEISEKSEIFDDQFSVERPDGSNFTLKIRSTKLEDSAMYFCASIAGTEAFFGQGTRLTVV.

This chain joins TRBV2 and TRBJ2-3, with TRBD2 identical over 11 bases. V dropped 4 bases and J dropped 4; count of bases not matched to a gene: 4. The length of the CDR3 is 15 residues. CDR1 and CDR2 (germline): SNHLY, FYNNEI. Here the CDR3 reads CASSVAGGVADTQYF. The CDR3 coding sequence is TGTGCCAGCAGTGTAGCGGGGGGGGTCGCAGATACGCAGTATTTT.

This clone occurred a few times. The rearrangement uses TRBV11-2 and TRBJ2-7; 11 positions match TRBD2. CDR3 size: 15 residues. J gave up 5 bases and V 2 bases, and 5 bases lay outside the gene matches. Germline assignment: CDR1 SGHAT and CDR2 FQNNGV. The CDR3 nucleotides read TGTGCCAGCAGCTTAACTAGCGGGAGTGTCCACGAGCAGTACTTC. As protein: CASSLTSGSVHEQYF.